At least ten counts were recorded for the clone carrying this TCR beta chain. Its antigen is unknown. In germline, CDR1 is SEHNR, CDR2 FQNEAQ (reference sequence). V shed 5 bases, J shed 4 bases, and the junction held 9 bases outside the gene matches. The CDR3 runs to 15 residues. The sample comes from a study of early T cells in non-severe SARS-CoV-2 infection. Across the whole study: Unpaired chains resulted from sequencing bulk RNA of unsorted whole blood. General study points: The VDJdb matching leaned toward anti-spike CD8 responses and overlooked private and CD4 specificities.

Individually, cDNA molecules had unique molecular identifiers attached to them. Via MiXCR, TCRdb re-called the 5' RACE reads, giving one row per CDR3 protein. The sample includes 25,000 to 30,000 distinct CDR3 sequences, roughly 4% of them seen just once. This clonotype was obtained from an adult who was a healthcare worker with PCR-confirmed SARS-CoV-2 infection or an uninfected control (not recorded which). V is TRBV7-9 and J is TRBJ1-1, with 8 bases matching TRBD1. Source material: whole blood. CDR3 coding DNA: TGTGCCAGCAGCCCAGTCAGGGGGCTTGGCACTGAAGCTTTCTTT. This gives the protein CASSPVRGLGTEAFF.